This TCR beta chain appears in the sequencing data of a study of shared clonotypes between healthy human individuals. This clone was picked up one time. The germline V gene has CDR1 SGHAT and CDR2 FQNNGV. This CDR3 region has 15 residues. Unmatched junction bases numbered 12, after V lost 6 bases and J lost 7 bases. Template for every sorted-subset replicate PCR totaled about 200 ng DNA, tens of thousands of T cell genomes. Sequenced by immunoSEQ multiplex PCR; TCRdb stores in-frame clones only, minus some. The sample carries about 660,000 clones, around 72% recorded once. The rearrangement links TRBV11-2 to TRBJ2-1; 7 bases agree with TRBD2. The receptor was isolated from a woman under 40 in good health. Sequenced sample: memory CD4+ T cells sorted from blood. The subset: CD45RA-negative fraction. In DNA form, the CDR3 reads TGTGCCAGCAGTCCCTGGAGGACTAGGGGAAATGAGCAGTTCTTC. The encoded protein is CASSPWRTRGNEQFF.